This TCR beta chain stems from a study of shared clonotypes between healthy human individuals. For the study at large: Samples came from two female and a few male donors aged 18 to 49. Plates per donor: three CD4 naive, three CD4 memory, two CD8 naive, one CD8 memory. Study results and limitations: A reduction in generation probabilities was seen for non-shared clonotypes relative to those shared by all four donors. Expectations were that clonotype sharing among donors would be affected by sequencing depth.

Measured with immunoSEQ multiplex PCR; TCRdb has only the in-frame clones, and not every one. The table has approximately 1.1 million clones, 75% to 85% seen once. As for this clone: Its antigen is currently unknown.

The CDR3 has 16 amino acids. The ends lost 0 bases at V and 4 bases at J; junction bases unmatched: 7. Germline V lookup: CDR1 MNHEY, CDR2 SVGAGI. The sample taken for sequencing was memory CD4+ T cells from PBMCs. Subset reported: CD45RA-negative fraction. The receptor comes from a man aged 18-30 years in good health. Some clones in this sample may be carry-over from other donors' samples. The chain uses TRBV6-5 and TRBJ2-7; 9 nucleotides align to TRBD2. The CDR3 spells CASSYSVLAGTYEQYF. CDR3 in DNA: TGTGCCAGCAGTTACTCGGTCCTAGCGGGAACGTACGAGCAGTACTTC.